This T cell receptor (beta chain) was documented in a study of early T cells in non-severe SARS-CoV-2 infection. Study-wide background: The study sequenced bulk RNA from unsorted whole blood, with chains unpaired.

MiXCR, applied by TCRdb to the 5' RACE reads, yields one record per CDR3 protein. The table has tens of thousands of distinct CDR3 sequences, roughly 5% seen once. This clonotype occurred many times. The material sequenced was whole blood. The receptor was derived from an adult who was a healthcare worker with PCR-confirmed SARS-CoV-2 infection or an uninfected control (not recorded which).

Here the CDR3 DNA reads TGCAGTGCTCGCGACCCGAGCTCCTACAATGAGCAGTTCTTC. It translates to CSARDPSSYNEQFF. V is TRBV20-1 and J is TRBJ2-1; D unclear. The CDR3 covers 14 residues. V dropped 5 bases and J dropped 0 bases, with 11 bases sitting between them. Germline lookup yields CDR1 DFQATT and CDR2 SNEGSKA (reference sequence).